The clone carrying this T cell receptor beta chain was counted many times. Those enrolled in Seattle joined during active infection and were followed longitudinally afterward. In the source study's methods: Estimation of nucleated cell counts was performed using reference gene primer amplification. Profiling relied on immunoSEQ multiplex PCR, and the TCRdb table lists in-frame clones only, not all of them. V, J and clone size derive from that table, while D and trimming were established from the DNA sequence. The table lists about 190,000 clones, 81% of them singletons, with about 10% in the top ten. These data come from a study of blood T cell repertoires in COVID-19. The overall study: Samples came from the United States, Italy and Spain, spanning acute and convalescent COVID-19. Sources were T cells, B-cell-depleted T cells, or PBMCs; the material itself was cDNA or gDNA.

The V gene's germline CDR1 is MGHRA and CDR2 YSYEKL. This CDR3 spans 14 amino acids. Trimming removed 0 bases from V and 0 bases from J, with 6 bases in between. The sample was peripheral blood. This TCR was recovered from a woman aged 80 or older with COVID-19, enrolled during active disease. V gene TRBV4-1 combines with J gene TRBJ2-7; no clear D. The CDR3 here is CASSQEQSSYEQYF. CDR3 coding DNA: TGCGCCAGCAGCCAAGAACAGAGCTCCTACGAGCAGTACTTC.